A single sample gave rise to the 3 T cell receptor beta chains below, sequenced in a study of human CD4 T cells and Enterobacteriaceae. Using immunoSEQ multiplex PCR, the repertoire was profiled, and TCRdb retains in-frame clones only, with some absent. The table records tens of thousands of clones, roughly 80% of them present only once. Memory CD4+ T cells were sorted as all CD4+ cells except CD45RA+CCR7+CD95- naive cells, over 95% pure. Material: memory CD4+ T cells from blood. These TCRs come from a human donor in good health.

A single count supports this clone. V is TRBV7-3 and J is TRBJ2-1, with 7 bases fitting TRBD1. This CDR3 is built from 16 residues. V trimming: 1 base; J trimming: 1 base; junction bases outside the gene matches: 4. Germline CDR1 and CDR2: SGHTA and FQGTGA. Written as DNA, the CDR3 is TGTGCCAGCAGCTTAAGAGGGACAGATTCCTACAATGAGCAGTTCTTC. Protein: CASSLRGTDSYNEQFF.

V gene TRBV6-5 combines with J gene TRBJ1-5, with TRBD1 as a possible D gene (5 bases). CDR1 is MNHEY, CDR2 SVGAGI, per germline. The V and J ends lost 2 bases and 0 bases respectively, with 11 bases between them. The CDR3 loop spans 16 amino acids. CDR3 sequence: CASSYRGGDSNQPQHF. CDR3 in DNA: TGTGCCAGCAGTTACCGTGGGGGGGATAGCAATCAGCCCCAGCATTTT.

CDR3 loop: CASSFGFRTSGSTDTQYF. CDR3 nucleotides: TGTGCCAGCAGCTTCGGGTTCCGGACTAGCGGGAGCACAGATACGCAGTATTTT. V gene TRBV5-8 combines with J gene TRBJ2-3, with TRBD2 identical over 11 bases. This CDR3 region has 18 residues. Losses at the gene ends were 2 bases for V and 0 bases for J; bases not matched to a gene: 8. CDR1 is SGHTS and CDR2 is YDEGEE in the germline V gene.